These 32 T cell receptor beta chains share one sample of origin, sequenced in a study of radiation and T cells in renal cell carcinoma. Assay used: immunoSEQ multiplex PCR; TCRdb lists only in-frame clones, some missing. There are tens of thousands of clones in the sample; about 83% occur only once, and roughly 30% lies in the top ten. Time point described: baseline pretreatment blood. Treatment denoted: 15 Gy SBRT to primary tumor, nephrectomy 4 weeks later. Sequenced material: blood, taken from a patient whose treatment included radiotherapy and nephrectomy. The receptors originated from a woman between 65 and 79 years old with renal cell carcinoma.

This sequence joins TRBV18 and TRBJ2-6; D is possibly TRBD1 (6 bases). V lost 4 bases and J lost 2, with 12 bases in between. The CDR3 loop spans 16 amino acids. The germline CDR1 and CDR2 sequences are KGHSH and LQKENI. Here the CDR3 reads CASSLYRDTGANVLTF. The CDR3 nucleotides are TGTGCCAGCTCACTCTACAGGGACACTGGGGCCAACGTCCTGACTTTC.

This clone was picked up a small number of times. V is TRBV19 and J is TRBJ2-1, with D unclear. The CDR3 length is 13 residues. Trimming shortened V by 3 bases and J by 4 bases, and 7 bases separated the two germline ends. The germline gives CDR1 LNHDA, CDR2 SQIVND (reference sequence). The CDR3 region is CASSMVGYNEQFF. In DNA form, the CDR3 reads TGTGCCAGTAGTATGGTGGGGTACAATGAGCAGTTCTTC. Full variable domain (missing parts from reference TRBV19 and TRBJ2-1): DGGITQSPKYLFRKEGQNVTLSCEQNLNHDAMYWYRQDPGQGLRLIYYSQIVNDFQKGDIAEGYSVSREKKESFPLTVTSAQKNPTAFYLCASSMVGYNEQFFGPGTRLTVL.

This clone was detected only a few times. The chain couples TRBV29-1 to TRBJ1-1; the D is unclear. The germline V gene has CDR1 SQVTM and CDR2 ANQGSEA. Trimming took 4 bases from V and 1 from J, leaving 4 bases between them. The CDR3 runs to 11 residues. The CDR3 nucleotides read TGCAGCGTTGGACAGAACACTGAAGCTTTCTTT. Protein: CSVGQNTEAFF.

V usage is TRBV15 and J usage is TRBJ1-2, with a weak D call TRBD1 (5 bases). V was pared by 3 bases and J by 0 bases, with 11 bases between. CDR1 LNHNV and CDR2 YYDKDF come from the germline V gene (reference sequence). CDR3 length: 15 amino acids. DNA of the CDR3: TGTGCCACCAGCAGCCGACAGAACTCTAACTATGGCTACACCTTC. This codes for CATSSRQNSNYGYTF.

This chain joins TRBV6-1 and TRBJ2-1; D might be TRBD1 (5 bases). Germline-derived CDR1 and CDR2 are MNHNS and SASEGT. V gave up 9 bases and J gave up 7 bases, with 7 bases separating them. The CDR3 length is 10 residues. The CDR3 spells CASAGNEQFF. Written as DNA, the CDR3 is TGTGCCAGTGCAGGGAATGAGCAGTTCTTC.

The CDR3 reads CASSLGGKDNYGYTF. In DNA form, the CDR3 reads TGTGCCAGCAGCTTAGGGGGAAAAGATAACTATGGCTACACCTTC. The chain links TRBV7-2 to TRBJ1-2; unclear D gene. This CDR3 is 15 amino acids long. CDR1 and CDR2 (germline): SGHTA, FQGNSA. With 1 base removed from V and 1 base from J, the gap between germline ends came to 10 bases.

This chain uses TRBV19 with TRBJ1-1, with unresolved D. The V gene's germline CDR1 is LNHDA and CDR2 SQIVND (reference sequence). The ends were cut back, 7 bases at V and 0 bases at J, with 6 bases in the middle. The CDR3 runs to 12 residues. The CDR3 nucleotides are TGTGCCAGTAAAGAGGTGAACACTGAAGCTTTCTTT. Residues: CASKEVNTEAFF.

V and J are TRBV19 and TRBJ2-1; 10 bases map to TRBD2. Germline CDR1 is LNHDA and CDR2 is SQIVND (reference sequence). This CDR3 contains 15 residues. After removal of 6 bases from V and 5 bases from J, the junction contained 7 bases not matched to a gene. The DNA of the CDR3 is TGTGCCAGTAGGCGACAGCGGGGGGGTCACAATGAGCAGTTCTTC. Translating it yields CASRRQRGGHNEQFF.

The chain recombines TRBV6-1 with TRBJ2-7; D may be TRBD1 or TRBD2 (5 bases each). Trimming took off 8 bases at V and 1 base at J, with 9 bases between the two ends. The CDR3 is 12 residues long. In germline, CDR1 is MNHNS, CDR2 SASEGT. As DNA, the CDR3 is TGTGCCAGCGGGGACCGATCCTACGAGCAGTACTTC. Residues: CASGDRSYEQYF.

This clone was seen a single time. The CDR3 reads CAWSVEDSGYGYTF. The DNA for the CDR3 is TGTGCCTGGAGTGTGGAGGACAGTGGATATGGCTACACCTTC. The chain uses TRBV30 and TRBJ1-2, with D perhaps matching TRBD1 (6 bases). The V end was cut by 0 bases, the J end by 5 bases, with 13 bases between. Per germline, CDR1 GTSNPN and CDR2 SVGIG (reference sequence). This CDR3 region has 14 residues.

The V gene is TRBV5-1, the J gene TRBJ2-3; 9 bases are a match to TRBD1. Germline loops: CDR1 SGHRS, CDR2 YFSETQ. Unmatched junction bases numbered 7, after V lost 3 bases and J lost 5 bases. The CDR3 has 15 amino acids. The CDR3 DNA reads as TGCGCCAGCAGCTCATTGACAGGGGGAGGAGATACGCAGTATTTT. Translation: CASSSLTGGGDTQYF.

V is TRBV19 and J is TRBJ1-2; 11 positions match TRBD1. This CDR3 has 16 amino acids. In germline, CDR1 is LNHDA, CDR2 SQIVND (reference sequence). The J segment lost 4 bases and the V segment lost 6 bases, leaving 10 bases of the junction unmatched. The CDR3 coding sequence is TGTGCCAGTAGCCTTCCGGGACAGGGGGAAAGCTATGGCTACACCTTC. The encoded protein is CASSLPGQGESYGYTF.

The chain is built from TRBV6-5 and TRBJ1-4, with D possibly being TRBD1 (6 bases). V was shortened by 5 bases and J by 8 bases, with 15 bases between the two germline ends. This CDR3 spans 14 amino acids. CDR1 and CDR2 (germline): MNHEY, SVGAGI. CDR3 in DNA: TGTGCCAGCAGTAAAACAGGGACACCGGAAAAACTGTTTTTT. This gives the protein CASSKTGTPEKLFF.

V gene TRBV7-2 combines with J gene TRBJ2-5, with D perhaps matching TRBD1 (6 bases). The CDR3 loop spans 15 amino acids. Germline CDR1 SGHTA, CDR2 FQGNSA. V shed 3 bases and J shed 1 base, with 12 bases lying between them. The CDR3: CASSFQDSFQETQYF. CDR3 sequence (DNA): TGTGCCAGCAGCTTTCAGGACAGTTTCCAAGAGACCCAGTACTTC.

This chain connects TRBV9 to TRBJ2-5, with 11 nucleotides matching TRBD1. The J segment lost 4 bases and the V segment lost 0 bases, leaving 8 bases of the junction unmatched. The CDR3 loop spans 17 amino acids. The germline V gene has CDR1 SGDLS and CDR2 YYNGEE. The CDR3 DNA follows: TGTGCCAGCAGCGTAGGGTTTGGACAGGGGGCTATAGAGACCCAGTACTTC. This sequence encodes CASSVGFGQGAIETQYF.

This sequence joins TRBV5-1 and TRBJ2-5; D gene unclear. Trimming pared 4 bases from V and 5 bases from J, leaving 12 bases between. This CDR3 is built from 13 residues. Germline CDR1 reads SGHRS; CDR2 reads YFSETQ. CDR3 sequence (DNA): TGCGCCAGCAGCACCGGGTCTGGGGAGACCCAGTACTTC. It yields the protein CASSTGSGETQYF.

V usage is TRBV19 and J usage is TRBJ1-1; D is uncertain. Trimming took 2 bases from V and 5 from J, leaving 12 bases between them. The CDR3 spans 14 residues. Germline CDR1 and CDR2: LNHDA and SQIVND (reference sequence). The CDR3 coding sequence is TGTGCCAGTAGTATAAGTAGGGTAGTGACTGAAGCTTTCTTT. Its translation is CASSISRVVTEAFF.

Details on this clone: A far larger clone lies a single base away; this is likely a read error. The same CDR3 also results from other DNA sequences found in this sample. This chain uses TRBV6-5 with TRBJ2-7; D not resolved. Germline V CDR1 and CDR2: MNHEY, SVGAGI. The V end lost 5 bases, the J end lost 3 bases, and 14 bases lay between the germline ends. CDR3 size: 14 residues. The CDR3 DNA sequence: TGTGCCAGCAGTGTCGGGTGGCCGAGCTACGAGCAGTACTTC. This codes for CASSVGWPSYEQYF.

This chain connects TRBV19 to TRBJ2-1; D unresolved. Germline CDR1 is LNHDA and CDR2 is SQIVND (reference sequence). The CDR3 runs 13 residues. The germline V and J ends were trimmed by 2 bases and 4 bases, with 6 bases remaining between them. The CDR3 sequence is CASSIRIYNEQFF. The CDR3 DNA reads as TGTGCCAGTAGTATACGGATATACAATGAGCAGTTCTTC.

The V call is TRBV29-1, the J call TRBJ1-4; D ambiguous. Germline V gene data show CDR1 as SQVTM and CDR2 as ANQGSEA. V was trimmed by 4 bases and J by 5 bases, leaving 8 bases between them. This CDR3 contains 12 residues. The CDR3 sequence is CSVGQFNEKLFF. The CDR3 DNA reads TGCAGCGTTGGCCAGTTCAATGAAAAACTGTTTTTT.

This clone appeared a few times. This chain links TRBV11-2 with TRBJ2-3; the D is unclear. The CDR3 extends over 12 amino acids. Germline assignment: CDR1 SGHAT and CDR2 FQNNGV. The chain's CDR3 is CASSSSTDTQYF. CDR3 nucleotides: TGTGCTTCATCGTCTAGCACAGATACGCAGTATTTT.

The CDR3 reads CASSRRGGGTDTQYF. CDR3 in DNA: TGTGCCAGCAGCCGCCGGGGGGGCGGGACAGATACGCAGTATTTT. The chain has TRBV6-5 and TRBJ2-3, with TRBD2 matching over 8 bases. The CDR3 is 15 amino acids. After removal of 6 bases from V and 3 bases from J, the junction contained 8 bases not matched to a gene. CDR1 and CDR2 from the germline V gene are MNHEY and SVGAGI.

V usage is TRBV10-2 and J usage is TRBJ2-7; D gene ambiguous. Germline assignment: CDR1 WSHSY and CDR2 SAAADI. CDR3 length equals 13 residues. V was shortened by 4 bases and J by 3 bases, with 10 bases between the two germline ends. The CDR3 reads CASSAIQGYEQYF. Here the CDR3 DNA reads TGCGCCAGCAGTGCTATACAAGGCTACGAGCAGTACTTC.

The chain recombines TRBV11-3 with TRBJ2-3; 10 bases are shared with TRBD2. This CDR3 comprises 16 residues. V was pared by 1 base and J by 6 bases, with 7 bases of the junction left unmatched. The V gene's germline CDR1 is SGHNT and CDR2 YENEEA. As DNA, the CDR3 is TGTGCCAGCAGCTTAGGTAGCGGGGGGCCCGCGGATACGCAGTATTTT. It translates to CASSLGSGGPADTQYF.

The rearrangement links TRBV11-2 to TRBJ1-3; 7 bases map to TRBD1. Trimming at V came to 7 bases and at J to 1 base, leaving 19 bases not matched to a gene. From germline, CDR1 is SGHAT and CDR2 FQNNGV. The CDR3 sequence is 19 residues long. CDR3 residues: CASTQEEGAPTRSGNTIYF. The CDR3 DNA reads TGTGCCAGCACCCAAGAAGAGGGGGCCCCCACTCGGTCTGGAAACACCATATATTTT.

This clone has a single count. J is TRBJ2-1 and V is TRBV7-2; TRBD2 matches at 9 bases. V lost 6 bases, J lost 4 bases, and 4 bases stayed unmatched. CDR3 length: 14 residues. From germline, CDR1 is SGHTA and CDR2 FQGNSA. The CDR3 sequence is CASSVAGGYNEQFF. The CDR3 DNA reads TGTGCCAGCAGTGTGGCGGGGGGGTACAATGAGCAGTTCTTC.

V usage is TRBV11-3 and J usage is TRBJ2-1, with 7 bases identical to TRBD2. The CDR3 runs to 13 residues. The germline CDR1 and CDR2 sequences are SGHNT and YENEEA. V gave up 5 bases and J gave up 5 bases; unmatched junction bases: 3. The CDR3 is CASSVREDNEQFF. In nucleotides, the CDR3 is TGTGCCAGCAGCGTCCGGGAGGACAATGAGCAGTTCTTC. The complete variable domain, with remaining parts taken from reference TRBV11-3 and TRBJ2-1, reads EAGVVQSPRYKIIEKKQPVAFWCNPISGHNTLYWYLQNLGQGPELLIRYENEEAVDDSQLPKDRFSAERLKGVDSTLKIQPAELGDSAVYLCASSVREDNEQFFGPGTRLTVL.

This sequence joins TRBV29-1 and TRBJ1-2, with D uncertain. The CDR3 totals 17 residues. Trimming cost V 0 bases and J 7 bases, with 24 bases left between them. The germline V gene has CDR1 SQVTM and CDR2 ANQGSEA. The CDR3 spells CSVEDRTERAPIIGYTF. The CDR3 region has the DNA TGCAGCGTTGAAGATCGAACAGAAAGGGCCCCAATTATTGGCTACACCTTC.

The CDR3 loop reads CASSQNTGLGYEQYF. CDR3 bases: TGTGCCAGCAGCCAAAATACAGGGCTGGGCTACGAGCAGTACTTC. The chain uses TRBV7-9 and TRBJ2-7; D may be TRBD1 (6 bases). In germline, CDR1 is SEHNR, CDR2 FQNEAQ (reference sequence). Trimming removed 5 bases from V and 3 bases from J, with 17 bases in between. The CDR3 has 15 amino acids.

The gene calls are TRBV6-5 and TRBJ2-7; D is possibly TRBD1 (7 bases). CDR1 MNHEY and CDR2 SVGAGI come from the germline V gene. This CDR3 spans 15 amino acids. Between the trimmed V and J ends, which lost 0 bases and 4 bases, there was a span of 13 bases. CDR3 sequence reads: CASSYSMEGAYEQYF. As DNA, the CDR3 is TGTGCCAGCAGTTACTCGATGGAGGGGGCGTACGAGCAGTACTTC.

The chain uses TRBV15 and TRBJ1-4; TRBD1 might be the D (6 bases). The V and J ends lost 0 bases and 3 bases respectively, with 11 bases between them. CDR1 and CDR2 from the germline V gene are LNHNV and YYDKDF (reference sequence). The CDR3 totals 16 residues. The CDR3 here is CATSRDGGASNEKLFF. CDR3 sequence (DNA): TGTGCCACCAGCAGAGATGGGGGGGCGTCTAATGAAAAACTGTTTTTT.

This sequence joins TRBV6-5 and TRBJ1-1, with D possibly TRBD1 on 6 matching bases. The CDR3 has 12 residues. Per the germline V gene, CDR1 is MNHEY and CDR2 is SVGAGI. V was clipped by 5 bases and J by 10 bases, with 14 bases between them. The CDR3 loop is CASSDNGGVAFF. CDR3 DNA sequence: TGTGCCAGCAGTGACAACGGGGGCGTAGCTTTCTTT.